A selection of T cell receptor beta chains follows, all from one sample in a study of patients and donors after allogeneic stem cell transplantation. Each CDR3 protein is one row after TCRdb ran MiXCR on the RT-PCR reads. The repertoire includes 150,000 to 200,000 distinct CDR3 sequences, around two fifths of them detected once, and approximately 30% sits in the top ten. Sequencing used blood, either unsorted or a sorted T cell fraction (not recorded which). The receptors were gathered from a human donor who was either an allogeneic HSCT recipient or a stem cell or donor lymphocyte infusion donor (not recorded which). It is not recorded whose cells these are; they may come from a transplant donor. Both conserved end residues are part of each CDR3. The D gene is left open where the match is weak. Only part of the rows carry a size: once, few, many, or a class if the clone is expanded.

>12|NA|NA|TRBV18|TRBJ1-2
CASSPKPPGYTF
TGTGCCAGCTCACCCAAGCCGCCTGGCTACACCTTC
>18|NA|TRBD1|TRBV5-4|TRBJ1-1
CASSLGSRQGTENTEAFF
TGTGCCAGCAGCTTGGGATCCAGACAGGGGACCGAAAACACTGAAGCTTTCTTT
>18|few|TRBD1|TRBV6-2/TRBV6-3|TRBJ2-7
CASSYSGDRENGDYEQYF
TGTGCCAGCAGTTACTCAGGGGACAGGGAGAACGGGGACTACGAGCAGTACTTC
>18|NA|NA|TRBV28|TRBJ2-5
CASSFSTPGLHGGETQYF
TGTGCCAGCAGTTTCTCCACCCCGGGCCTACATGGGGGAGAGACCCAGTACTTC
>11|once|NA|TRBV28|TRBJ2-7
CAILSRGEQYF
TGTGCCATCCTCTCCAGGGGCGAGCAGTACTTC
>17|NA|NA|TRBV5-6|TRBJ2-1
CASSLGSTGWSYNEQFF
TGTGCCAGCAGCTTAGGATCTACAGGGTGGTCCTACAATGAGCAGTTCTTC
>13|NA|NA|TRBV5-1|TRBJ2-7
CASSAGLTYEQYF
TGCGCCAGCAGCGCCGGACTTACCTACGAGCAGTACTTC
>17|NA|TRBD2|TRBV25-1|TRBJ2-5
CASSDSGTSGHRETQYF
TGTGCCAGCAGTGATTCGGGGACTAGCGGACACCGAGAGACCCAGTACTTC
>13|NA|TRBD1|TRBV29-1|TRBJ1-2
CSVTDRETGGYTF
TGCAGCGTCACGGACAGGGAAACTGGTGGCTACACCTTC
>13|NA|TRBD2|TRBV20-1|TRBJ2-2
CSASSGREGELFF
TGCAGTGCTAGTTCGGGGCGGGAGGGGGAGCTGTTTTTT
>14|few|NA|TRBV12-3/TRBV12-4|TRBJ1-5
CASSGSRADQPQHF
TGTGCCAGCAGTGGTTCCAGGGCCGACCAGCCCCAGCATTTT
>17|NA|TRBD2|TRBV2|TRBJ2-1
CASSEELAGGILNEQFF
TGTGCCAGCAGTGAGGAATTAGCGGGAGGAATATTGAATGAGCAGTTCTTC
>16|NA|TRBD2|TRBV9|TRBJ2-1
CASSAWTSSKYNEQFF
TGTGCCAGCAGCGCGTGGACTAGCAGCAAATACAATGAGCAGTTCTTC
>16|NA|TRBD2|TRBV9|TRBJ2-7
CASSVAEVAGFDEQYF
TGTGCCAGCAGCGTAGCTGAGGTAGCGGGATTCGACGAGCAGTACTTC
>14|NA|NA|TRBV7-7|TRBJ2-5
CASTIRDPQETQYF
TGTGCCAGCACCATTAGGGACCCTCAAGAGACCCAGTACTTC
>16|NA|NA|TRBV7-9|TRBJ1-4
CASSLGGQTTNEKLFF
TGTGCCAGCAGCTTAGGTGGGCAGACAACTAATGAAAAACTGTTTTTT
>16|NA|TRBD1|TRBV4-3|TRBJ1-1
CASSQDNRGIVTEAFF
TGCGCCAGCAGCCAAGACAACAGGGGGATAGTAACTGAAGCTTTCTTT
>14|NA|NA|TRBV20-1|TRBJ2-7
CSARDSGYSYEQYF
TGCAGTGCTAGAGATTCGGGCTACTCCTACGAGCAGTACTTC
>13|NA|TRBD2|TRBV30|TRBJ2-3
CAWTSGSTDTQYF
TGTGCCTGGACTAGCGGGAGCACAGATACGCAGTATTTT
>15|NA|NA|TRBV12-3/TRBV12-4|TRBJ2-1
CASTLELNSYNEQFF
TGTGCCAGCACCCTGGAGCTCAACTCCTACAATGAGCAGTTCTTC
>19|few|NA|TRBV16|TRBJ1-5
CASSPHPTRQKRSNQPQHF
TGTGCCAGCAGCCCCCATCCAACTAGGCAAAAAAGAAGCAATCAGCCCCAGCATTTT
>14|NA|NA|TRBV27|TRBJ1-1
CASSWGIPNTEAFF
TGTGCCAGCAGTTGGGGGATTCCGAACACTGAAGCTTTCTTT
>13|few|NA|TRBV7-8|TRBJ2-3
CASFGSYRDTQYF
TGTGCCAGCTTTGGATCCTACCGGGATACGCAGTATTTT
>15|few|NA|TRBV11-2|TRBJ1-1
CASSLFGERDTEAFF
TGTGCCAGCAGCTTATTTGGTGAGAGGGACACTGAAGCTTTCTTT
>15|once|TRBD1|TRBV20-1|TRBJ1-1
CSALSTGTLNTEAFF
TGCAGTGCTCTGTCGACAGGGACCTTGAACACTGAAGCTTTCTTT
>15|NA|TRBD1|TRBV6-5|TRBJ1-2
CASSPSWTGEYGYTF
TGTGCCAGCAGTCCGTCTTGGACAGGGGAATATGGCTACACCTTC
>15|NA|NA|TRBV29-1|TRBJ2-1
CSVGRGGTSYNEQFF
TGCAGCGTTGGCCGAGGCGGCACCTCCTACAATGAGCAGTTCTTC